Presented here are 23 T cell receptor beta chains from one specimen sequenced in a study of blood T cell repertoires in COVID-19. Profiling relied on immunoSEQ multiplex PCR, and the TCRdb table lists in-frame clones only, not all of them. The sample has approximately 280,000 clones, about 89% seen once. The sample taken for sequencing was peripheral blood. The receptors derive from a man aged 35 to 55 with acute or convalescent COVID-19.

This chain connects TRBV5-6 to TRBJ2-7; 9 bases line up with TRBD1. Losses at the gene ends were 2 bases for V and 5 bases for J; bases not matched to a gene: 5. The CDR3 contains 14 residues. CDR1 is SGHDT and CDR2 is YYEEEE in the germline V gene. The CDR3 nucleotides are TGTGCCAGCAGCTTTGGGACAGGGAGCGACGAGCAGTACTTC. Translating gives CASSFGTGSDEQYF.

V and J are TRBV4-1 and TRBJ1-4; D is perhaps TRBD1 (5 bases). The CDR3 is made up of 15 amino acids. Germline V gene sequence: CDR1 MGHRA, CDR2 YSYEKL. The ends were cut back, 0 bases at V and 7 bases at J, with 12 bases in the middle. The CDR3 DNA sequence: TGCGCCAGCAGCCAAGACCCAGGAAGGGGTGAAAAACTGTTTTTT. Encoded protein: CASSQDPGRGEKLFF.

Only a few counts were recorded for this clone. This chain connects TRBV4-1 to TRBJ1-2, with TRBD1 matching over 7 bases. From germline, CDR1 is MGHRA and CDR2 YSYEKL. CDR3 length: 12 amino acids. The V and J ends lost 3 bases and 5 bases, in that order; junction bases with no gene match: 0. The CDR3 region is CASSQTGYGYTF. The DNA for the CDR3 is TGCGCCAGCAGCCAGACAGGGTATGGCTACACCTTC.

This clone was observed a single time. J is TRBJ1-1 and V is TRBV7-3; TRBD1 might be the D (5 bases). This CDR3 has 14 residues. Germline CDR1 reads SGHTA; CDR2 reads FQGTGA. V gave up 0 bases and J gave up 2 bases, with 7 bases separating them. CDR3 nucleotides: TGTGCCAGCAGCTTAACGGGGGGAAACACTGAAGCTTTCTTT. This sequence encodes CASSLTGGNTEAFF.

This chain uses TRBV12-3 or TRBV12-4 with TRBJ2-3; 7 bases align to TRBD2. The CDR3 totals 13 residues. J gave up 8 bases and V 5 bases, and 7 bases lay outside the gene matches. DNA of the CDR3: TGTGCCAGCAGTCCCGCTATAGCGGGTACGCAGTATTTT. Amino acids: CASSPAIAGTQYF.

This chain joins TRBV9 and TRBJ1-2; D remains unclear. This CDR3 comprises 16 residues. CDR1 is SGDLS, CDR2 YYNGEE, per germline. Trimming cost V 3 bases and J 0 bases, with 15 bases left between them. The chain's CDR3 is CASSGGNRYPNYGYTF. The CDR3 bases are TGTGCCAGCAGCGGAGGGAATCGATATCCTAACTATGGCTACACCTTC. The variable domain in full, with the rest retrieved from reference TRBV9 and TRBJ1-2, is DSGVTQTPKHLITATGQRVTLRCSPRSGDLSVYWYQQSLDQGLQFLIQYYNGEERAKGNILERFSAQQFPDLHSELNLSSLELGDSALYFCASSGGNRYPNYGYTFGSGTRLTVV.

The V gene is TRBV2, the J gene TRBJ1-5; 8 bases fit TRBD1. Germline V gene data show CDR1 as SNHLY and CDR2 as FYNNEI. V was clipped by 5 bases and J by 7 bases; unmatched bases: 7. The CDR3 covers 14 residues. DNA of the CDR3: TGTGCCAGCAGTTTACAGGGGGATAGGCAGCCCCAGCATTTT. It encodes CASSLQGDRQPQHF. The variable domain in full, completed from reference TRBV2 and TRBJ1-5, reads EPEVTQTPSHQVTQMGQEVILRCVPISNHLYFYWYRQILGQKVEFLVSFYNNEISEKSEIFDDQFSVERPDGSNFTLKIRSTKLEDSAMYFCASSLQGDRQPQHFGDGTRLSIL.

Written as DNA, the CDR3 is TGTGCCAGCAGCCCGACAGGGTATAGCAATCAGCCCCAGCATTTT. This encodes CASSPTGYSNQPQHF. The V call is TRBV5-8, the J call TRBJ1-5, with 7 nucleotides matching TRBD1. The J segment lost 0 bases and the V segment lost 4 bases, leaving 4 bases of the junction unmatched. The CDR3 runs to 15 residues. CDR1 and CDR2 from the germline V gene are SGHTS and YDEGEE. The full variable domain, with the rest looked up from reference TRBV5-8 and TRBJ1-5, is EAGVTQSPTHLIKTRGQQATLRCSPISGHTSVYWYQQALGLGLQFLLWYDEGEERNRGNFPPRFSGRQFPNYSSELNVNALELEDSALYLCASSPTGYSNQPQHFGDGTRLSIL.

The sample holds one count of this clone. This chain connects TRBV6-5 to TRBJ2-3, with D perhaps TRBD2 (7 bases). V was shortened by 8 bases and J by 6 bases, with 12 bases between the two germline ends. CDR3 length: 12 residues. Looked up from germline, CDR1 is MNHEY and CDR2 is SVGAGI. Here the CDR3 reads CASEGGADTQYF. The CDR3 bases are TGTGCCAGCGAGGGGGGGGCGGATACGCAGTATTTT.

The CDR3 region is CASSPHPGTGIDEQFF. CDR3 sequence (DNA): TGTGCCAGCAGCCCCCATCCCGGGACAGGGATAGATGAGCAGTTCTTC. This sequence joins TRBV4-2 and TRBJ2-1; 9 bases fit TRBD1. The J segment lost 8 bases and the V segment lost 4 bases, leaving 12 bases of the junction unmatched. CDR1 and CDR2 (germline): LGHNA, YNFKEQ. The CDR3 loop spans 16 amino acids.

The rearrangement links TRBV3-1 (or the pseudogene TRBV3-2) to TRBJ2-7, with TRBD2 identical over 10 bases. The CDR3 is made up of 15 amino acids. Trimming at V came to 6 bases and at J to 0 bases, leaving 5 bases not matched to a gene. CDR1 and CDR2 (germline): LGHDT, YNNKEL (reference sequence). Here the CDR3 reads CASSYGLADSYEQYF. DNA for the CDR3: TGTGCCAGCAGTTACGGACTAGCGGACTCCTACGAGCAGTACTTC.

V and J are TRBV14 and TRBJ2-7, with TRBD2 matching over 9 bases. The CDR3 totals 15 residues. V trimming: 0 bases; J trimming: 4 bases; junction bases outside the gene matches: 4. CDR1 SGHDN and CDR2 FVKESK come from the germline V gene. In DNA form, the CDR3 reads TGTGCCAGCAGCCAAGAAAAGCGGGGGGCTTACGAGCAGTACTTC. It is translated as CASSQEKRGAYEQYF. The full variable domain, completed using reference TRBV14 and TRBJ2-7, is EAGVTQFPSHSVIEKGQTVTLRCDPISGHDNLYWYRRVMGKEIKFLLHFVKESKQDESGMPNNRFLAERTGGTYSTLKVQPAELEDSGVYFCASSQEKRGAYEQYFGPGTRLTVT.

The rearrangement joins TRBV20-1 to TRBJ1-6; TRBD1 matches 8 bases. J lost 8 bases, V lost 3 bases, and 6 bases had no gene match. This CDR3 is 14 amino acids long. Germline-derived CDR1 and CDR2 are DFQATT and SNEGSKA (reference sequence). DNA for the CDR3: TGCAGTGCTAGTAACAGGGGGAGAGATTCACCCCTCCACTTT. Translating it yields CSASNRGRDSPLHF.

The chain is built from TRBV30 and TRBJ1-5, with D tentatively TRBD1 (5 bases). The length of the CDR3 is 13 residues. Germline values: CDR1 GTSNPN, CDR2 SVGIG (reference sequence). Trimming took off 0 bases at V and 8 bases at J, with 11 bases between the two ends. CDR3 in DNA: TGTGCCTGGAGTGTAAGAGACAGAGAGCCCCAGCATTTT. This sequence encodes CAWSVRDREPQHF.

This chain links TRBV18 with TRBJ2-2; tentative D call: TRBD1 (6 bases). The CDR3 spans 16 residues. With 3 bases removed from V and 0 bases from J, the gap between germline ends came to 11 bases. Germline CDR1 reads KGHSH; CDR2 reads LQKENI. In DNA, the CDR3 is TGTGCCAGCTCACCTAGACAGGTCGCGAACACCGGGGAGCTGTTTTTT. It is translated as CASSPRQVANTGELFF. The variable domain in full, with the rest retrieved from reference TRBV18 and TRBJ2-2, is NAGVMQNPRHLVRRRGQEARLRCSPMKGHSHVYWYRQLPEEGLKFMVYLQKENIIDESGMPKERFSAEFPKEGPSILRIQQVVRGDSAAYFCASSPRQVANTGELFFGEGSRLTVL.

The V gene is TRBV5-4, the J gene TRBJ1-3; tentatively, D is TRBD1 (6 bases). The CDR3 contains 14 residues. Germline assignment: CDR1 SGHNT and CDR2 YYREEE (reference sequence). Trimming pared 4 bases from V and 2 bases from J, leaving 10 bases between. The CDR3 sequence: CASSPGQAGNTIYF. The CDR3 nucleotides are TGTGCCAGCAGCCCGGGACAAGCTGGAAACACCATATATTTT.

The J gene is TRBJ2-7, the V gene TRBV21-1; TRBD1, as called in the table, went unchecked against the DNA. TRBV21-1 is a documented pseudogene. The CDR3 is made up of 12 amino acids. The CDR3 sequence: CASPDNAYEQYF. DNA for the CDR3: TGTGCCAGCCCAGATAATGCCTACGAGCAGTACTTC.

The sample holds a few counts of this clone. The CDR3 protein is CASSERGGREKLFF. CDR3 sequence (DNA): TGTGCCAGCAGTGAACGTGGTGGGCGCGAAAAACTGTTTTTT. The J gene is TRBJ1-4, the V gene TRBV2; D call uncertain. The CDR3 runs 14 residues. Germline loops: CDR1 SNHLY, CDR2 FYNNEI. V was trimmed by 2 bases and J by 8 bases, leaving 12 bases between them.

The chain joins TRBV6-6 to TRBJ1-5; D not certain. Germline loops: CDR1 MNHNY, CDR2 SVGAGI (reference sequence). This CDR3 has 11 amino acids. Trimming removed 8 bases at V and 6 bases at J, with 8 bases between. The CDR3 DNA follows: TGTGCCAGCTCGTCCAGTCAGCCCCAGCATTTT. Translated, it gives CASSSSQPQHF.

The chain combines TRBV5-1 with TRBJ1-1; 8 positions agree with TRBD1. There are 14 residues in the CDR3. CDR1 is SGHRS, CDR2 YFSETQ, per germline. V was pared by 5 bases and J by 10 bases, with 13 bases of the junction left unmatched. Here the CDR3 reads CASSNGQGVPGAFF. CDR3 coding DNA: TGCGCCAGCAGTAACGGACAGGGTGTTCCAGGAGCTTTCTTT.

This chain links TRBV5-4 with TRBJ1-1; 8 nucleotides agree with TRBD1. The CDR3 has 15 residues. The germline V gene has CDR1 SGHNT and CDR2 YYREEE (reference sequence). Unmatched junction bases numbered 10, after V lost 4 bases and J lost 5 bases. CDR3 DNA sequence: TGTGCCAGCAGCATTCGGGCAGGGGGCTGGACTGAAGCTTTCTTT. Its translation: CASSIRAGGWTEAFF.

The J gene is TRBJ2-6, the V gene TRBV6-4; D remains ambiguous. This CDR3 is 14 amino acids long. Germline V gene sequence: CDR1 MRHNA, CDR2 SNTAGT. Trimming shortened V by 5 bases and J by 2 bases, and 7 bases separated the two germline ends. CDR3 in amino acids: CASSLAPGANVLTF. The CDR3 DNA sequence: TGTGCCAGCAGTTTGGCCCCTGGGGCCAACGTCCTGACTTTC.

The CDR3 bases are TGTGCCAGTAGTAGCCCGGGACAGGGGGGAAGGAATCAGCCCCAGCATTTT. Protein sequence: CASSSPGQGGRNQPQHF. The J gene is TRBJ1-5, the V gene TRBV19, with 11 bases aligning to TRBD1. CDR3 length: 17 amino acids. V trimming: 4 bases; J trimming: 4 bases; junction bases outside the gene matches: 9. From germline, CDR1 is LNHDA and CDR2 SQIVND (reference sequence).